The 20 T cell receptor beta chains below all came from one sample that was sequenced in a study of cytomegalovirus exposure and HLA in healthy donors. In the PCR, 60 Vbeta and 13 Jbeta primers were used. The repertoire was sequenced with immunoSEQ multiplex PCR; TCRdb's copy has only in-frame clones and lacks some. The sample consists of tens of thousands of clones, roughly 60% of them appearing once. Sequencing was performed on PBMCs. These receptors were collected from a human donor in good health.

This clone appeared a single time. The chain uses TRBV7-7 and TRBJ2-2; 7 nucleotides align to TRBD1. This CDR3 has 16 amino acids. Germline lookup yields CDR1 SSHAT and CDR2 FNYEAQ (reference sequence). Trimming cost V 2 bases and J 2 bases; bases outside gene matches: 5. CDR3 coding DNA: TGTGCCAGCAGCTTAAGACAGGGTGGAAACACCGGGGAGCTGTTTTTT. It encodes CASSLRQGGNTGELFF.

The genes are TRBV5-6 and TRBJ1-5, with D unclear. The CDR3 runs to 15 residues. Deletions cut 3 bases from V and 2 bases from J, with 12 bases between. The germline gives CDR1 SGHDT, CDR2 YYEEEE. The CDR3 region has the DNA TGTGCCAGCAGCTCCGGCCCCGAGGGCAATCAGCCCCAGCATTTT. Its protein product is CASSSGPEGNQPQHF.

This clone was detected a few times. The V and J genes are TRBV29-1 and TRBJ1-2; 8 positions agree with TRBD1. J lost 1 base, V lost 7 bases, and 11 bases had no gene match. This CDR3 contains 15 residues. In germline, CDR1 is SQVTM, CDR2 ANQGSEA. The CDR3 DNA is TGCAGCGGCCAACTTCCGGGACAGGATAACTATGGCTACACCTTC. The encoded protein is CSGQLPGQDNYGYTF.

This chain connects TRBV11-3 to TRBJ1-1; D unresolved. Trimming took off 5 bases at V and 5 bases at J, with 6 bases between the two ends. The CDR3 length is 11 residues. Germline V lookup: CDR1 SGHNT, CDR2 YENEEA. The chain's CDR3 is CASSHGTEAFF. DNA for the CDR3: TGTGCCAGCAGCCACGGTACTGAAGCTTTCTTT.

The chain links TRBV7-6 to TRBJ2-5; TRBD2 agrees at 9 bases. From germline, CDR1 is SGHVS and CDR2 FNYEAQ. The CDR3 is 16 residues long. With V trimmed by 1 base and J by 1 base, 4 bases remained unmatched. The CDR3 reads CASSLGPAGGQETQYF. The CDR3 DNA is TGTGCCAGCAGCTTAGGGCCAGCGGGGGGCCAAGAGACCCAGTACTTC.

Comment on this clone: Its ends do not fully match the called genes, so a read error is possible. V is TRBV7-9 and J is TRBJ2-4, with 8 bases identical to TRBD1. The CDR3 totals 14 residues. Looked up from germline, CDR1 is SEHNR and CDR2 is FQNEAQ (reference sequence). CDR3 protein: CASRLGDRKNIQYF. The CDR3 DNA reads TGTGCCAGCAGGTTAGGGGACAGGAAAAACATTCAGTACTTC.

The J gene is TRBJ2-1, the V gene TRBV5-1; 11 positions agree with TRBD2. Germline assignment: CDR1 SGHRS and CDR2 YFSETQ. This CDR3 has 16 amino acids. V trimming: 4 bases; J trimming: 0 bases; junction bases outside the gene matches: 3. This CDR3 reads CASSRTSGGSYNEQFF. DNA of the CDR3: TGCGCCAGCAGCCGAACTAGCGGGGGCTCCTACAATGAGCAGTTCTTC.

CDR3 sequence reads: CASSPTPGQETQYF. Written as DNA, the CDR3 is TGTGCCAGCAGCCCCACCCCAGGTCAAGAGACCCAGTACTTC. The rearrangement uses TRBV7-3 and TRBJ2-5, with D hard to call. The CDR3 length is 14 residues. V was trimmed by 5 bases and J by 2 bases, leaving 12 bases between them. Germline CDR1 and CDR2: SGHTA and FQGTGA.

The rearrangement uses TRBV7-8 and TRBJ1-6, with a weak D call TRBD1 (5 bases). This CDR3 region has 17 residues. The germline V gene encodes CDR1 SGHVS and CDR2 FQNEAQ. The V gene lost 1 base and the J gene lost 7 bases, with 17 bases spanning the gap. CDR3 in DNA: TGTGCCAGCAGCTTAGTTGCCAGGGCAGAAACCAATTCACCCCTCCACTTT. Residues: CASSLVARAETNSPLHF.

The table lists this clone with a few counts. The chain couples TRBV7-8 to TRBJ2-3, with D unresolved. Germline V CDR1 and CDR2: SGHVS, FQNEAQ. With 1 base removed from V and 2 bases from J, the gap between germline ends came to 4 bases. There are 13 residues in the CDR3. The DNA of the CDR3 is TGTGCCAGCAGCTTAGGCTACACAGATACGCAGTATTTT. Translated, it gives CASSLGYTDTQYF. Using reference TRBV7-8 and TRBJ2-3 for the parts outside the CDR3, the full variable domain is GAGVSQSPRYKVAKRGQDVALRCDPISGHVSLFWYQQALGQGPEFLTYFQNEAQLDKSGLPSDRFFAERPEGSVSTLKIQRTQQEDSAVYLCASSLGYTDTQYFGPGTRLTVL.

The chain links TRBV2 to TRBJ1-2; D remains unclear. Trimming took 3 bases from V and 3 from J, leaving 8 bases between them. There are 13 residues in the CDR3. The germline gives CDR1 SNHLY, CDR2 FYNNEI. The CDR3 region is CASSEGQDYGYTF. The CDR3 region has the DNA TGTGCCAGCAGTGAGGGTCAGGACTATGGCTACACCTTC.

This clone was counted a single time. The genes are TRBV2 and TRBJ2-7; 8 bases are shared with TRBD1. Unmatched junction bases numbered 9, after V lost 6 bases and J lost 2 bases. The CDR3 runs to 15 residues. CDR1 and CDR2 from the germline V gene are SNHLY and FYNNEI. CDR3 protein: CASRWDRSGTYEQYF. For the CDR3, the DNA is TGTGCCAGCAGGTGGGACAGGTCTGGCACCTACGAGCAGTACTTC.

The J gene is TRBJ2-3, the V gene TRBV25-1, with TRBD1 matching 7 bases. V gave up 3 bases and J gave up 3 bases; unmatched junction bases: 3. The CDR3 contains 14 residues. Per germline, CDR1 MGHDK and CDR2 SYGVNS. As DNA, the CDR3 is TGTGCCAGCAGTGATCTGGACAGGACAGATACGCAGTATTTT. This codes for CASSDLDRTDTQYF.

This rearrangement joins TRBV6-1 to TRBJ1-2; 7 bases fit TRBD1. With 6 bases clipped from V and 4 bases from J, the junction kept 5 bases outside the gene matches. Germline loops: CDR1 MNHNS, CDR2 SASEGT. The CDR3 contains 13 residues. The CDR3 nucleotides are TGTGCCAGCAGCACCCGACAGGGCTATGGCTACACCTTC. This sequence encodes CASSTRQGYGYTF.

The chain recombines TRBV6-5 with TRBJ2-1, with 12 bases identical to TRBD1. With V trimmed by 6 bases and J by 6 bases, 6 bases remained unmatched. The length of the CDR3 is 15 residues. Germline-derived CDR1 and CDR2 are MNHEY and SVGAGI. CDR3 in amino acids: CASRPGTGGPNEQFF. DNA for the CDR3: TGTGCCAGCAGACCCGGGACAGGGGGCCCCAATGAGCAGTTCTTC.

The chain links TRBV25-1 to TRBJ1-6; D is undetermined. With 3 bases removed from V and 3 bases from J, the gap between germline ends came to 6 bases. The CDR3 consists of 14 residues. Germline assignment: CDR1 MGHDK and CDR2 SYGVNS. The CDR3 here is CASSEGGYNSPLHF. Here the CDR3 DNA reads TGTGCCAGCAGTGAGGGAGGCTATAATTCACCCCTCCACTTT.

The chain recombines TRBV27 with TRBJ1-5; perhaps TRBD1 as D (6 bases). The CDR3 spans 15 residues. Trimming shortened V by 0 bases and J by 6 bases, and 12 bases separated the two germline ends. Germline-derived CDR1 and CDR2 are MNHEY and SMNVEV (reference sequence). As DNA, the CDR3 is TGTGCCAGCAGTTTATCGTGGCAGGGGAGTCAGCCCCAGCATTTT. This sequence encodes CASSLSWQGSQPQHF.

This chain connects TRBV5-6 to TRBJ2-3; tentative D call: TRBD2 (5 bases). The CDR3 is 16 amino acids. Germline V CDR1 and CDR2: SGHDT, YYEEEE. The V gene lost 2 bases and the J gene lost 4 bases, with 17 bases spanning the gap. CDR3 in DNA: TGTGCCAGCAGCTTTGGGAGTTTTGCCGGATCAGATACGCAGTATTTT. This encodes CASSFGSFAGSDTQYF.

The chain recombines TRBV19 with TRBJ1-6; 9 bases line up with TRBD1. V lost 3 bases, J lost 10 bases, and 4 bases stayed unmatched. This CDR3 has 14 amino acids. The germline V gene encodes CDR1 LNHDA and CDR2 SQIVND (reference sequence). CDR3 protein: CASSITGGRSPLHF. Written as DNA, the CDR3 is TGTGCCAGTAGTATCACAGGGGGCAGATCACCCCTCCACTTT.

This chain joins TRBV11-3 and TRBJ2-3, with D unresolved. This CDR3 comprises 13 residues. Germline CDR1 SGHNT, CDR2 YENEEA. Trimming took off 4 bases at V and 1 base at J, with 6 bases between the two ends. The CDR3 sequence is CASSWQGTDTQYF. CDR3 coding DNA: TGTGCCAGCAGCTGGCAGGGCACAGATACGCAGTATTTT.